This entry features one T cell receptor (beta chain) sequence. Its cognate antigen is unknown. This sample stems from a study of OX40 agonist ivuxolimab in advanced cancers. Here immunoSEQ multiplex PCR was the method, and the copy in TCRdb shows in-frame clones only, minus some. The sample carries approximately 91,000 clones, around 87% recorded once. General study findings and limits: Expanded peripheral T-cell antigen specificity went undetermined.

Autoimmune disease history or systemic immunosuppression excluded patients. Specimen: CD4+ or CD8+ T cells sorted from blood, collected in a trial of the OX40 agonist ivuxolimab. This receptor was taken from an adult with an advanced solid tumor such as melanoma, head and neck, liver or kidney cancer.

The CDR3 is CASSQAVAGGGTQYF. The CDR3 DNA is TGTGCCAGCAGCCAAGCGGTAGCGGGAGGGGGTACGCAGTATTTT. This chain links TRBV11-2 with TRBJ2-3, with 11 bases aligning to TRBD2. V was clipped by 5 bases and J by 8 bases; unmatched bases: 9. This CDR3 contains 15 residues. Germline V gene sequence: CDR1 SGHAT, CDR2 FQNNGV.